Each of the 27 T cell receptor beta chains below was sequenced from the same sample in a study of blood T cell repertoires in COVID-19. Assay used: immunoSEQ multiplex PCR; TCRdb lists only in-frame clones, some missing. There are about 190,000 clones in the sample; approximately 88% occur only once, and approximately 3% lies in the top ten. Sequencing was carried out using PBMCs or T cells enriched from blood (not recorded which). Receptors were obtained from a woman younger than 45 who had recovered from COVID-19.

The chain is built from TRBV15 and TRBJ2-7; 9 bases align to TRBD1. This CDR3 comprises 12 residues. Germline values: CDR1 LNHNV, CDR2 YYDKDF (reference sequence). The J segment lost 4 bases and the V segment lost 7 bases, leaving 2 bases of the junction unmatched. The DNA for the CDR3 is TGTGCCACCACCGGGACAGGGTACGAGCAGTACTTC. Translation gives CATTGTGYEQYF.

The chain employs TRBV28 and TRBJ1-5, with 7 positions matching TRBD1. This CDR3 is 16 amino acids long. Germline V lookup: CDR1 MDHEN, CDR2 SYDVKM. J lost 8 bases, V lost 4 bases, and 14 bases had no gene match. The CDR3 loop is CASSSPRDSTREPQHF. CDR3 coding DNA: TGTGCCAGCAGTTCCCCCCGGGACAGCACCCGAGAGCCCCAGCATTTT. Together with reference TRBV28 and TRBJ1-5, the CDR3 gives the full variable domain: DVKVTQSSRYLVKRTGEKVFLECVQDMDHENMFWYRQDPGLGLRLIYFSYDVKMKEKGDIPEGYSVSREKKERFSLILESASTNQTSMYLCASSSPRDSTREPQHFGDGTRLSIL.

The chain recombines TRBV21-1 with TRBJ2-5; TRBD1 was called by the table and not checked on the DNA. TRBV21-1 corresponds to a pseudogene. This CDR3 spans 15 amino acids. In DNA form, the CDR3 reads TGTGCCAGCAGCAAAGCCGACAGATACCAAGAGACCCAGTACTTC. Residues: CASSKADRYQETQYF.

In DNA, the CDR3 is TGCGCCAGCAGCTTCGGACAGCGTCTCTCCTACAATGAGCAGTTCTTC. Encoded protein: CASSFGQRLSYNEQFF. V is TRBV5-1 and J is TRBJ2-1; D might be TRBD1 (6 bases). CDR1 is SGHRS and CDR2 is YFSETQ in the germline V gene. V lost 2 bases and J 0 bases, leaving 12 bases between the germline ends. The CDR3 has 16 amino acids.

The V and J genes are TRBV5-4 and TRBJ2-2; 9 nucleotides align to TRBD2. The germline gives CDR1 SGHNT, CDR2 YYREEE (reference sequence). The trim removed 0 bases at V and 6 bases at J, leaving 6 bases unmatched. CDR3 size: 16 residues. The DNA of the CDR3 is TGTGCCAGCAGCTTGGATGGTAGCGGGGGCCCCGGGGAGCTGTTTTTT. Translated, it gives CASSLDGSGGPGELFF.

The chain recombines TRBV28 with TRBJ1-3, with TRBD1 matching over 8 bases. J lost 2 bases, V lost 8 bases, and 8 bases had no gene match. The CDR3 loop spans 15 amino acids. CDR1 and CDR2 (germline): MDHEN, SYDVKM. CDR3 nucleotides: TGTGCCAGCGAAAGCAGGGGGCGCCCTGGAAACACCATATATTTT. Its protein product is CASESRGRPGNTIYF.

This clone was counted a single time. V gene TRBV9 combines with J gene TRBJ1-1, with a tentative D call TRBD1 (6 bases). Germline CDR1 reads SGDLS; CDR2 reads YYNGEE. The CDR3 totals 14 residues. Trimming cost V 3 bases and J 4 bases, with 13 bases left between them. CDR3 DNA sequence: TGTGCCAGCAGCGAGGGACAATGGGGCACTGAAGCTTTCTTT. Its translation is CASSEGQWGTEAFF.

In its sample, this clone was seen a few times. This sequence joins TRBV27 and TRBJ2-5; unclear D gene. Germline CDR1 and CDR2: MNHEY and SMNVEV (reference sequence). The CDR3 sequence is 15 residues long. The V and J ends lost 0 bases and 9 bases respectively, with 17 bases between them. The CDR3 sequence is CASSLSRMTERPQYF. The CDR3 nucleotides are TGTGCCAGCAGTTTATCGCGGATGACCGAGAGACCCCAGTACTTC.

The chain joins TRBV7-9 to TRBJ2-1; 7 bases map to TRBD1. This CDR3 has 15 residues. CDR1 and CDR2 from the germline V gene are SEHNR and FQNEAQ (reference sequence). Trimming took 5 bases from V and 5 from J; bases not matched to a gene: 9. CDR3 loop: CASSRGDRENNEQFF. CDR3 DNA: TGTGCCAGCAGCCGTGGAGACAGGGAAAACAATGAGCAGTTCTTC.

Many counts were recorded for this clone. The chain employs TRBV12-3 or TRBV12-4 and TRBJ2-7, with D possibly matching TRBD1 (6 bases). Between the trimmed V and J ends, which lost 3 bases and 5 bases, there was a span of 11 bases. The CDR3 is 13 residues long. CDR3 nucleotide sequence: TGTGCCAGCAGTTTCTGGGGGCAGGACGAGCAGTACTTC. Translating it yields CASSFWGQDEQYF.

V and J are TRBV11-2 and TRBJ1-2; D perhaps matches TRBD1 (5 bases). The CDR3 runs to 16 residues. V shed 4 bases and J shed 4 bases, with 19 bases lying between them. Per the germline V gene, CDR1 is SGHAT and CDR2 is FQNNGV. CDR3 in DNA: TGTGCCAGCAGCTCTCTTTGGAGGGGCGCGCCCTATGGCTACACCTTC. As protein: CASSSLWRGAPYGYTF.

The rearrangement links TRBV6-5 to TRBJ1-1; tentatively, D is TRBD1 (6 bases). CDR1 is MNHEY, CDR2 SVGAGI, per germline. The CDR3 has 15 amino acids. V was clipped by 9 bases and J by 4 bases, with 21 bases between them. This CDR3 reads CASDRLITGRTEAFF. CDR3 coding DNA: TGTGCCAGTGATAGGTTAATAACAGGGCGCACTGAAGCTTTCTTT.

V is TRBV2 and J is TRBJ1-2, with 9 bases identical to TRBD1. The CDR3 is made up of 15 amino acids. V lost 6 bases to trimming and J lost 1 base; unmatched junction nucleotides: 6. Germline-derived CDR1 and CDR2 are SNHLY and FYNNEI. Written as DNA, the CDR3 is TGTGCCAGCAGCGAGCCGGGACAGGGTAACTATGGCTACACCTTC. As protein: CASSEPGQGNYGYTF.

For the CDR3, the DNA is TGTGCCAGCAGCTTTTGGGGGCGGGATGAGCAGTTCTTC. This translates into CASSFWGRDEQFF. This chain uses TRBV5-4 with TRBJ2-1; tentative D call: TRBD1 (6 bases). V lost 2 bases and J lost 8, with 11 bases in between. The CDR3 runs 13 residues. Per germline, CDR1 SGHNT and CDR2 YYREEE (reference sequence).

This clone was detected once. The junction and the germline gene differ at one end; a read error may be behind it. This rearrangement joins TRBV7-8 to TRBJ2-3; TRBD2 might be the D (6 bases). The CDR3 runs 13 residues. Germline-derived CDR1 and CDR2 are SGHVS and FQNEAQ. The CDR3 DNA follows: TGTGCCAGCAGCTTAGCGGGGGGAGGTGAGATCGAGTTT. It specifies CASSLAGGGEIEF. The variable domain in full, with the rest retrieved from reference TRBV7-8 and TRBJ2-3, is GAGVSQSPRYKVAKRGQDVALRCDPISGHVSLFWYQQALGQGPEFLTYFQNEAQLDKSGLPSDRFFAERPEGSVSTLKIQRTQQEDSAVYLCASSLAGGGEIEFGPGTRLTVL.

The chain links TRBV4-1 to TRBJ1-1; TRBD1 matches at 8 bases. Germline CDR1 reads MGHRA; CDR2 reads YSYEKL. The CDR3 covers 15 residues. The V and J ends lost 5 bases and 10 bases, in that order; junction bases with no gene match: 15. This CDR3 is CASSGRPGQGLAAFF. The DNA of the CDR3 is TGCGCCAGCAGCGGCCGGCCTGGACAGGGATTGGCAGCTTTCTTT.

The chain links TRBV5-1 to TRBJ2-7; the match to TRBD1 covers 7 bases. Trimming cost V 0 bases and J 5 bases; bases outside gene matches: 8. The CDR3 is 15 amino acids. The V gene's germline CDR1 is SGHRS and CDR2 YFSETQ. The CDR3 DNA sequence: TGCGCCAGCAGCTTGGCCGGGACAGCAGCCGACGAGCAGTACTTC. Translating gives CASSLAGTAADEQYF.

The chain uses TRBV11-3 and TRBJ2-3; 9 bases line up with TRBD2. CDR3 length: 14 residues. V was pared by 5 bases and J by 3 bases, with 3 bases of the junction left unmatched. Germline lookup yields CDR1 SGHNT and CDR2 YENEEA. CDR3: CASSQRGVTDTQYF. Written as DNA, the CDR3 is TGTGCCAGCAGCCAGCGGGGGGTTACAGATACGCAGTATTTT.

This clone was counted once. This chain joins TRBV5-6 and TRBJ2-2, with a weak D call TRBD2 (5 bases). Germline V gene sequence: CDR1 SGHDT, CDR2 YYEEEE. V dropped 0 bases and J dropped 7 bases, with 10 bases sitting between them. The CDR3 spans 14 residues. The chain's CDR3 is CASSLGTGSGELFF. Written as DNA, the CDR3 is TGTGCCAGCAGCTTGGGGACTGGGAGCGGGGAGCTGTTTTTT.

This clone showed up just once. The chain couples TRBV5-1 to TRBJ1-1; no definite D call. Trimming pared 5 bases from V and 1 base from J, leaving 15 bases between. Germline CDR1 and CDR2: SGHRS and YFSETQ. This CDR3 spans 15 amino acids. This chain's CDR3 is CASRPDGGGNTEAFF. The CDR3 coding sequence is TGCGCCAGCAGACCCGACGGTGGCGGGAACACTGAAGCTTTCTTT. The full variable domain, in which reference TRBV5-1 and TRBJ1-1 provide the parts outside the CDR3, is KAGVTQTPRYLIKTRGQQVTLSCSPISGHRSVSWYQQTPGQGLQFLFEYFSETQRNKGNFPGRFSGRQFSNSRSEMNVSTLELGDSALYLCASRPDGGGNTEAFFGQGTRLTVV.

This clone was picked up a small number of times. The CDR3 reads CASSLVTGDTEAFF. As DNA, the CDR3 is TGTGCCAGCAGCTTAGTGACAGGGGACACTGAAGCTTTCTTT. The chain uses TRBV7-6 and TRBJ1-1; 8 positions agree with TRBD1. The J segment lost 3 bases and the V segment lost 1 base, leaving 1 base of the junction unmatched. Germline V lookup: CDR1 SGHVS, CDR2 FNYEAQ. CDR3 length equals 14 residues.

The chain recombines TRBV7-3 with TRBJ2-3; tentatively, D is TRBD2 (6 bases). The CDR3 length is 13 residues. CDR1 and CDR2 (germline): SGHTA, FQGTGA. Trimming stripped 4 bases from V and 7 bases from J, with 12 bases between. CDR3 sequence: CASSYGSVNTQYF. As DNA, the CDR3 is TGTGCCAGCAGCTACGGGAGCGTGAATACGCAGTATTTT. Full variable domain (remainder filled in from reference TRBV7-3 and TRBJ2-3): GAGVSQTPSNKVTEKGKYVELRCDPISGHTALYWYRQSLGQGPEFLIYFQGTGAADDSGLPNDRFFAVRPEGSVSTLKIQRTERGDSAVYLCASSYGSVNTQYFGPGTRLTVL.

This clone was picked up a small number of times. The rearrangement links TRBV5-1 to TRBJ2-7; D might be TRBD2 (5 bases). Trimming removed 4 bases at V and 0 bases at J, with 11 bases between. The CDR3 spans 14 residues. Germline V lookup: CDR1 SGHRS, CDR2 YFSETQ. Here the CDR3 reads CASSRTTISYEQYF. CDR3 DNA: TGCGCCAGCAGCAGAACGACTATCTCCTACGAGCAGTACTTC.

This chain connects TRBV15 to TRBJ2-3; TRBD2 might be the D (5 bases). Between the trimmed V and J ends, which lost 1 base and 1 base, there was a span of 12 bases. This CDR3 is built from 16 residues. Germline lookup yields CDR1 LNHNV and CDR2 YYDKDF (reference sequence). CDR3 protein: CATSRAGIRGTDTQYF. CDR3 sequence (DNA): TGTGCCACCAGCAGAGCCGGGATACGGGGCACAGATACGCAGTATTTT. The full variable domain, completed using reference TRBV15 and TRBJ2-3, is DAMVIQNPRYQVTQFGKPVTLSCSQTLNHNVMYWYQQKSSQAPKLLFHYYDKDFNNEADTPDNFQSRRPNTSFCFLDIRSPGLGDTAMYLCATSRAGIRGTDTQYFGPGTRLTVL.

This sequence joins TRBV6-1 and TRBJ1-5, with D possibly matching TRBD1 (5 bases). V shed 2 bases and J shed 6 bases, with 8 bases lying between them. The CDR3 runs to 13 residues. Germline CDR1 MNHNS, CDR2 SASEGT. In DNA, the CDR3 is TGTGCCAGCAGTGAAACCCAGGGTCAGCCCCAGCATTTT. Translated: CASSETQGQPQHF.

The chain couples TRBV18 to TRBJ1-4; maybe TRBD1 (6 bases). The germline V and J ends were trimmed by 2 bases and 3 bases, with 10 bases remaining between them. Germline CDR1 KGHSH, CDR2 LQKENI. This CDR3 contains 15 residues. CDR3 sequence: CASSPNRVANEKLFF. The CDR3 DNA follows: TGTGCCAGCTCACCAAACAGGGTTGCTAATGAAAAACTGTTTTTT.

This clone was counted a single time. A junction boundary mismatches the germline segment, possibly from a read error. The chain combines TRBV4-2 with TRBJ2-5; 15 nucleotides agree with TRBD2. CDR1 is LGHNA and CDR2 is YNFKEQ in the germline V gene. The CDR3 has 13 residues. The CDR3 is CASSQGLAGGLHF. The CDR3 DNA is TGTGCCAGCAGCCAGGGACTAGCGGGGGGCCTTCACTTC.